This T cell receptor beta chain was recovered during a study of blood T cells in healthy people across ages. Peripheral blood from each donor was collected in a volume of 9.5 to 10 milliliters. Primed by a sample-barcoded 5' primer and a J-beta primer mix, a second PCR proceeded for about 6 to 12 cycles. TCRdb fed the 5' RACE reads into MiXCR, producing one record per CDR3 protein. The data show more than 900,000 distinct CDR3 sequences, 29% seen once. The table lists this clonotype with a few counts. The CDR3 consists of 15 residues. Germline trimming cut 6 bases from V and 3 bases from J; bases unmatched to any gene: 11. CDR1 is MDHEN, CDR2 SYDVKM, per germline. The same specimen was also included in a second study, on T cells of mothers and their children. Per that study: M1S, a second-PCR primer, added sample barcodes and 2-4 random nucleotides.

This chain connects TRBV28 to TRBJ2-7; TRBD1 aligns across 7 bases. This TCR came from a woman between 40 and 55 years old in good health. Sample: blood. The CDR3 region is CASSLRDRLFYEQYF. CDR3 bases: TGTGCCAGCAGCCTCCGGGACAGACTATTCTACGAGCAGTACTTC.